This TCR beta chain was documented in a study of T cell responses to AZD1222 COVID-19 vaccine. About this clone itself: Its antigen is still unknown.

V dropped 0 bases and J dropped 3 bases, with 9 bases sitting between them. Germline-derived CDR1 and CDR2 are MNHEY and SVGEGT. The CDR3 length is 15 residues. Broader study findings: Dominant at 160-218 and 743-854, vaccine-associated CD4 TCRs also spanned spike. Only a handful of individuals given AZD1222 were seropositive at baseline. Donors were largely white British and mainly female; clonal diversity was possibly underestimated. Spike-specific TCR breadth and depth rose after two AZD1222 doses.

The assay was immunoSEQ multiplex PCR, and TCRdb's table has in-frame clones only and misses some. The sample has about 120,000 clones, around 87% seen once. The receptor comes from an adult who received the AZD1222 COVID-19 vaccine. The sequenced sample was peripheral blood, obtained 28 days after the second AZD1222 dose. The J gene is TRBJ2-4, the V gene TRBV6-2 or TRBV6-3, with a tentative D call TRBD2 (6 bases). The CDR3 is CASSYSTGSKNIQYF. CDR3 sequence (DNA): TGTGCCAGCAGTTACTCGACCGGGAGCAAAAACATTCAGTACTTC.